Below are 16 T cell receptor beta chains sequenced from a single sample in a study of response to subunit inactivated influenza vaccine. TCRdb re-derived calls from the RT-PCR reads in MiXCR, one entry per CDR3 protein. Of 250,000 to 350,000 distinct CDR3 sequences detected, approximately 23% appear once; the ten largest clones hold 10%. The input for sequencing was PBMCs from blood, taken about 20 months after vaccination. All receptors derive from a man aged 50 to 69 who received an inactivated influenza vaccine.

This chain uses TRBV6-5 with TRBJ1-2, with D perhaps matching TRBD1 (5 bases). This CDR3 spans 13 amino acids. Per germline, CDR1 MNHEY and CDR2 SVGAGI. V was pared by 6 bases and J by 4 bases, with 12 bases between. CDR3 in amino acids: CASSTGRSYGYTF. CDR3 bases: TGTGCCAGCAGCACGGGACGGTCCTATGGCTACACCTTC.

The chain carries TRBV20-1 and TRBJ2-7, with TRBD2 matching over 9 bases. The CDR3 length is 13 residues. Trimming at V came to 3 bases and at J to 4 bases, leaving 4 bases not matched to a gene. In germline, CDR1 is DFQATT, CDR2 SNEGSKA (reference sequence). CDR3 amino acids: CSASSGSLYEQYF. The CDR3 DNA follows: TGCAGTGCTAGTAGCGGGAGCTTATACGAGCAGTACTTC.

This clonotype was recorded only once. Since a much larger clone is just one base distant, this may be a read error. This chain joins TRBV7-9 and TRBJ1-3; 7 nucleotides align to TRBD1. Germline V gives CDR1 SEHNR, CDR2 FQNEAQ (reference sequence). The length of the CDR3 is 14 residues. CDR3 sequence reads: CANSKNRGENTIYF. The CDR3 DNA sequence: TGTGCCAACAGCAAAAACAGGGGCGAAAACACCATATATTTT.

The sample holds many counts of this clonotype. The CDR3 DNA sequence: TGCGCCAGCAGTCTCGGACAGGGGACTTACAATGAGCAGTTCTTC. Encoded protein: CASSLGQGTYNEQFF. This rearrangement joins TRBV5-1 to TRBJ2-1, with 9 bases fitting TRBD1. Per the germline V gene, CDR1 is SGHRS and CDR2 is YFSETQ. The V and J ends lost 5 bases and 4 bases, in that order; junction bases with no gene match: 7. The CDR3 runs to 15 residues. Full variable domain (remainder filled in from reference TRBV5-1 and TRBJ2-1): KAGVTQTPRYLIKTRGQQVTLSCSPISGHRSVSWYQQTPGQGLQFLFEYFSETQRNKGNFPGRFSGRQFSNSRSEMNVSTLELGDSALYLCASSLGQGTYNEQFFGPGTRLTVL.

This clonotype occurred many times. Here the CDR3 reads CASSPGQGRTEAFF. For the CDR3, the DNA is TGTGCCAGCAGTCCCGGACAGGGCAGAACTGAAGCTTTCTTT. The V gene is TRBV9, the J gene TRBJ1-1, with 8 bases lining up with TRBD1. From germline, CDR1 is SGDLS and CDR2 YYNGEE. V trimming: 5 bases; J trimming: 5 bases; junction bases outside the gene matches: 8. CDR3 length equals 14 residues.

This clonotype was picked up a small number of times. This CDR3 is CASSSPRTSGGVKHNEQFF. Here the CDR3 DNA reads TGTGCCAGCAGCTCTCCCCGGACTAGCGGGGGTGTTAAGCACAATGAGCAGTTCTTC. V is TRBV11-2 and J is TRBJ2-1; 13 nucleotides match TRBD2. There are 19 residues in the CDR3. V lost 4 bases and J lost 5; bases outside the gene matches: 14. Germline lookup yields CDR1 SGHAT and CDR2 FQNNGV.

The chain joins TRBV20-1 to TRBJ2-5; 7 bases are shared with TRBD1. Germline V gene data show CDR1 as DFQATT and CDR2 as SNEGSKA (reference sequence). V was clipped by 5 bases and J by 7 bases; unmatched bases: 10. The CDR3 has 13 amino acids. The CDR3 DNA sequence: TGCAGTGCTCTGGACAGGCCCGGGATGACCCAGTACTTC. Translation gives CSALDRPGMTQYF.

Here the CDR3 reads CASSGSNQPQHF. As DNA, the CDR3 is TGTGCCAGCAGCGGCAGCAATCAGCCCCAGCATTTT. This chain uses TRBV7-9 with TRBJ1-5; no clear D gene. The CDR3 is made up of 12 amino acids. V was clipped by 5 bases and J by 1 base, with 3 bases between them. Germline lookup yields CDR1 SEHNR and CDR2 FQNEAQ (reference sequence).

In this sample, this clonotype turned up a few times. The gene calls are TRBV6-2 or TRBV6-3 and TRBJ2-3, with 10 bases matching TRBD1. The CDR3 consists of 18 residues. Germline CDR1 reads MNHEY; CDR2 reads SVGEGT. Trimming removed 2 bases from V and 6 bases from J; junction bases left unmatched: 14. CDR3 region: CASSYPSAETGGADTQYF. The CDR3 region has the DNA TGTGCCAGCAGTTACCCGTCGGCTGAGACAGGGGGCGCGGATACGCAGTATTTT.

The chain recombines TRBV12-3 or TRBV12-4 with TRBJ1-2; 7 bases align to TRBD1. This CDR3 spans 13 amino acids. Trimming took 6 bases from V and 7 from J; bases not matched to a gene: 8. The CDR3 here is CASRPDRVGGYTF. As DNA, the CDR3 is TGTGCCAGCAGACCAGACAGGGTCGGTGGCTACACCTTC.

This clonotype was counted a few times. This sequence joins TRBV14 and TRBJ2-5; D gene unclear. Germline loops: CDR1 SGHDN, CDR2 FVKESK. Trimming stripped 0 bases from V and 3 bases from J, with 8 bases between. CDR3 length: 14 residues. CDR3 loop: CASSQEMWKETQYF. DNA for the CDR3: TGTGCCAGCAGCCAAGAAATGTGGAAAGAGACCCAGTACTTC.

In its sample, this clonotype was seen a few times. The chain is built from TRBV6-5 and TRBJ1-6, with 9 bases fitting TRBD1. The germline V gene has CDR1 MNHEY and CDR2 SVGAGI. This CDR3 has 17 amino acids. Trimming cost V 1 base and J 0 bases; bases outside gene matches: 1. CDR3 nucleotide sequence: TGTGCCAGCAGTTACTACAGGGGGCGCTCCTATAATTCACCCCTCCACTTT. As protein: CASSYYRGRSYNSPLHF.

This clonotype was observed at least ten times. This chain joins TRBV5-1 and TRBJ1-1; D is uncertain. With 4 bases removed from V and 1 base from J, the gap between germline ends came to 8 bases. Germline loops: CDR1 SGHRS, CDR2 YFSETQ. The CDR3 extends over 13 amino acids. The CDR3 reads CASSPDTNTEAFF. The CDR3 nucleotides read TGCGCCAGCAGCCCTGACACGAACACTGAAGCTTTCTTT. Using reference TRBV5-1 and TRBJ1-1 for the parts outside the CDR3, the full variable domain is KAGVTQTPRYLIKTRGQQVTLSCSPISGHRSVSWYQQTPGQGLQFLFEYFSETQRNKGNFPGRFSGRQFSNSRSEMNVSTLELGDSALYLCASSPDTNTEAFFGQGTRLTVV.

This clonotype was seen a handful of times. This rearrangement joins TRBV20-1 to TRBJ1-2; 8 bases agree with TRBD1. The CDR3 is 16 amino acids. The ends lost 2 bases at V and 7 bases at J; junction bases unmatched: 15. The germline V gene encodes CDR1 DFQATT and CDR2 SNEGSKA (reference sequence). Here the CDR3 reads CSARPGTGDAASGYTF. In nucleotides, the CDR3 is TGCAGTGCTAGACCAGGGACAGGCGATGCCGCTAGTGGCTACACCTTC.

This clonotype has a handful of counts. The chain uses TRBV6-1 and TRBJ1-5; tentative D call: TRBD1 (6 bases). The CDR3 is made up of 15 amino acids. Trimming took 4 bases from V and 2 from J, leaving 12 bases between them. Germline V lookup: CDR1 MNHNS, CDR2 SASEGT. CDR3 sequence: CASSGSGGGNQPQHF. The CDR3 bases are TGTGCCAGCAGTGGTTCGGGGGGCGGCAATCAGCCCCAGCATTTT.

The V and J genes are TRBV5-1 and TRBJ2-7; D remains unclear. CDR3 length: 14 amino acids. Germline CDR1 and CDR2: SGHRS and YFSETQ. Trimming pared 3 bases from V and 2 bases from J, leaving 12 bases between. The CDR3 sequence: CASSSPDRTYEQYF. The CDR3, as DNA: TGCGCCAGCAGCTCCCCTGACCGGACCTACGAGCAGTACTTC.